This entry lists 11 T cell receptor beta chains sequenced from one sample in a study of blood T cell repertoires in COVID-19. The data were produced by immunoSEQ multiplex PCR, yet TCRdb's version contains in-frame clones alone and is incomplete. The repertoire consists of fewer than 300,000 clones, with roughly 90% occurring once and the leading ten covering approximately 9.5%. The sequenced sample consisted of PBMCs or T cells enriched from blood (not recorded which). Receptor source: a man in his forties or fifties who had recovered from COVID-19.

This rearrangement joins TRBV19 to TRBJ2-6; TRBD2 is a possible D gene (7 bases). Trimming cost V 2 bases and J 0 bases, with 11 bases left between them. The CDR3 totals 17 residues. From germline, CDR1 is LNHDA and CDR2 SQIVND (reference sequence). CDR3 sequence (DNA): TGTGCCAGTAGTATATGGGGGGGGCGCTCTGGGGCCAACGTCCTGACTTTC. Encoded protein: CASSIWGGRSGANVLTF.

V gene TRBV6-5 combines with J gene TRBJ1-5, with D maybe TRBD1 (6 bases). Trimming shortened V by 7 bases and J by 1 base, and 8 bases separated the two germline ends. CDR1 and CDR2 (germline): MNHEY, SVGAGI. The CDR3 has 13 residues. The DNA of the CDR3 is TGTGCCAGCATTAGGGGGAGCAATCAGCCCCAGCATTTT. Translating gives CASIRGSNQPQHF.

The genes are TRBV12-3 or TRBV12-4 and TRBJ2-7, with D hard to call. With 4 bases removed from V and 0 bases from J, the gap between germline ends came to 4 bases. CDR3 length: 12 amino acids. CDR3 in DNA: TGTGCCAGCAGTTATAGCTCCTACGAGCAGTACTTC. It codes for CASSYSSYEQYF.

The genes are TRBV4-3 and TRBJ2-1, with D perhaps matching TRBD2 (6 bases). CDR3 length: 18 amino acids. V shed 0 bases and J shed 4 bases, with 19 bases lying between them. Looked up from germline, CDR1 is LGHNA and CDR2 is YSLEER. CDR3 residues: CASSQDFLAGRRYNEQFF. The CDR3 DNA reads as TGCGCCAGCAGCCAAGATTTTCTTGCGGGGAGGAGATACAATGAGCAGTTCTTC.

V gene TRBV4-1 combines with J gene TRBJ2-3, with D perhaps matching TRBD2 (6 bases). V dropped 0 bases and J dropped 6 bases, with 13 bases sitting between them. In germline, CDR1 is MGHRA, CDR2 YSYEKL. CDR3 length: 15 amino acids. CDR3 region: CASSQDQWTKDTQYF. For the CDR3, the DNA is TGCGCCAGCAGCCAAGATCAATGGACTAAGGATACGCAGTATTTT.

V and J are TRBV2 and TRBJ2-6; 8 bases line up with TRBD1. The CDR3 is 18 amino acids. Per the germline V gene, CDR1 is SNHLY and CDR2 is FYNNEI. Germline trimming cut 7 bases from V and 3 bases from J; bases unmatched to any gene: 14. The CDR3 sequence is CASTPRAGGLVGANVLTF. The CDR3 DNA is TGTGCCAGCACCCCTAGGGCAGGGGGCCTTGTTGGGGCCAACGTCCTGACTTTC. Full variable domain (missing parts from reference TRBV2 and TRBJ2-6): EPEVTQTPSHQVTQMGQEVILRCVPISNHLYFYWYRQILGQKVEFLVSFYNNEISEKSEIFDDQFSVERPDGSNFTLKIRSTKLEDSAMYFCASTPRAGGLVGANVLTFGAGSRLTVL.

This clone appeared once. This chain uses TRBV9 with TRBJ1-5; tentatively, D is TRBD1 (6 bases). The germline CDR1 and CDR2 sequences are SGDLS and YYNGEE. The ends were cut back, 0 bases at V and 7 bases at J, with 14 bases in the middle. There are 15 residues in the CDR3. CDR3 coding DNA: TGTGCCAGCAGCGTAGGAGAGGGGGTACGGCAGCCCCAGCATTTT. It encodes CASSVGEGVRQPQHF.

This clone was detected a few times. This sample includes further DNA sequences coding for the same CDR3. This sequence joins TRBV18 and TRBJ1-3, with TRBD1 matching over 11 bases. CDR3 length: 16 residues. Trimming removed 2 bases from V and 0 bases from J; junction bases left unmatched: 0. Germline-derived CDR1 and CDR2 are KGHSH and LQKENI. The chain's CDR3 is CASSPGTGGSGNTIYF. CDR3 coding DNA: TGTGCCAGCTCACCAGGGACAGGGGGCTCTGGAAACACCATATATTTT.

V usage is TRBV19 and J usage is TRBJ2-3, with 9 bases fitting TRBD1. The germline gives CDR1 LNHDA, CDR2 SQIVND (reference sequence). The length of the CDR3 is 15 residues. The V and J ends lost 5 bases and 2 bases, in that order; junction bases with no gene match: 5. The CDR3 sequence is CASSHRGLITDTQYF. The CDR3 coding sequence is TGTGCCAGTAGTCACAGGGGGCTGATCACAGATACGCAGTATTTT.

This sequence joins TRBV7-2 and TRBJ1-4, with D maybe TRBD1 (6 bases). Germline V gene data show CDR1 as SGHTA and CDR2 as FQGNSA. The ends were cut back, 3 bases at V and 8 bases at J, with 10 bases in the middle. This CDR3 region has 13 residues. The CDR3 coding sequence is TGTGCCAGCAGCTTCAGGGGCGAAGAAAAACTGTTTTTT. Its translation is CASSFRGEEKLFF.

The rearrangement joins TRBV27 to TRBJ1-4; D gene unclear. Looked up from germline, CDR1 is MNHEY and CDR2 is SMNVEV (reference sequence). The CDR3 sequence is 14 residues long. With 5 bases removed from V and 7 bases from J, the gap between germline ends came to 14 bases. CDR3 amino acids: CASSPRGYGEKLFF. DNA for the CDR3: TGTGCCAGCAGTCCACGGGGTTACGGTGAAAAACTGTTTTTT.